This T cell receptor (beta chain) was documented in a study of OX40 agonist ivuxolimab in advanced cancers. Trimming removed 9 bases from V and 3 bases from J; junction bases left unmatched: 10. CDR3 length: 14 residues. The germline CDR1 and CDR2 sequences are SGHRS and YFSETQ. Libraries were prepared by immunoSEQ multiplex PCR; TCRdb keeps only in-frame clonotypes and omits some of them. The repertoire holds approximately 20,000 clones, with approximately 77% as singletons. Sequencing was performed on CD4+ or CD8+ T cells sorted from blood, taken in a trial of the OX40 agonist ivuxolimab. The chain has TRBV5-1 and TRBJ2-7, with 9 bases fitting TRBD1. This sequence was found in an adult with an advanced solid tumor such as melanoma, head and neck, liver or kidney cancer. The CDR3 region has the DNA TGCGCCACTTCCTTCGGGACAGGGCACTACGAGCAGTACTTC. Amino acid sequence: CATSFGTGHYEQYF.